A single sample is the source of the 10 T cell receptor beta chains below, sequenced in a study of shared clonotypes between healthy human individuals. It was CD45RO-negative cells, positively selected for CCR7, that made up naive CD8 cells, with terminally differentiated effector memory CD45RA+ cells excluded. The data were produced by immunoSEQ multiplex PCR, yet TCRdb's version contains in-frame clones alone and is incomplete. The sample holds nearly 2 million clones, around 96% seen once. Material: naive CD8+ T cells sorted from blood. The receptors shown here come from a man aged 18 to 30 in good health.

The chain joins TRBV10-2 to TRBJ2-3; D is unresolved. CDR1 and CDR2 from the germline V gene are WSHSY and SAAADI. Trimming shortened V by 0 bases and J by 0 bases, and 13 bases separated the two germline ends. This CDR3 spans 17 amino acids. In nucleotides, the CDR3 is TGCGCCAGCAGTGAGTCGATGGAGATCGCAAGCACAGATACGCAGTATTTT. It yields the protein CASSESMEIASTDTQYF.

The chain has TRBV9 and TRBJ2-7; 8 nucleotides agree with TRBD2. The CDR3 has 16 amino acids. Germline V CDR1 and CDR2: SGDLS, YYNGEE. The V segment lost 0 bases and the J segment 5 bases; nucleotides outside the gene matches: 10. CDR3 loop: CASSVGLWSGGDEQYF. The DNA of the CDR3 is TGTGCCAGCAGCGTAGGACTTTGGTCCGGGGGGGACGAGCAGTACTTC.

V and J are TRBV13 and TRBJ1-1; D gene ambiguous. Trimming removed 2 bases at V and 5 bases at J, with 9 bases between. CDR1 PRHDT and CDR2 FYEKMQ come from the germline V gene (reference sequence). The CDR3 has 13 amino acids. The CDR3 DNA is TGTGCCAGCAGCTTAAGGGTTGGAACTGAAGCTTTCTTT. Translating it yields CASSLRVGTEAFF.

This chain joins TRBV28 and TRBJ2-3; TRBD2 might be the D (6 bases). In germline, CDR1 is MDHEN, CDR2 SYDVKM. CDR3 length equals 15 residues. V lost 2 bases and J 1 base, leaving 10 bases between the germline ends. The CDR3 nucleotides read TGTGCCAGCAGTTTAGATAGGGAGGGCACAGATACGCAGTATTTT. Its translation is CASSLDREGTDTQYF. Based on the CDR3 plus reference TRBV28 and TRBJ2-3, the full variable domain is DVKVTQSSRYLVKRTGEKVFLECVQDMDHENMFWYRQDPGLGLRLIYFSYDVKMKEKGDIPEGYSVSREKKERFSLILESASTNQTSMYLCASSLDREGTDTQYFGPGTRLTVL.

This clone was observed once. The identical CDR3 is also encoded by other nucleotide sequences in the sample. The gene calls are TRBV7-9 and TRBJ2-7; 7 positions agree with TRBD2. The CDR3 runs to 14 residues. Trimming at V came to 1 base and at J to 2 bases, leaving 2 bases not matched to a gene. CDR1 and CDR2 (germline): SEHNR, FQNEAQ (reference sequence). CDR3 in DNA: TGTGCCAGCAGCTTAGGGGGGGGACCCTACGAGCAGTACTTC. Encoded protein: CASSLGGGPYEQYF.

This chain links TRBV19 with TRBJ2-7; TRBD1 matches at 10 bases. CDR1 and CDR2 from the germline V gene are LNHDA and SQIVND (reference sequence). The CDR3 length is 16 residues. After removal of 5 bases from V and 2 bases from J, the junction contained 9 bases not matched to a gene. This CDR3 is CASSAYSGTGAYEQYF. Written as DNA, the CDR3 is TGTGCCAGTAGTGCCTACTCCGGGACAGGGGCCTACGAGCAGTACTTC.

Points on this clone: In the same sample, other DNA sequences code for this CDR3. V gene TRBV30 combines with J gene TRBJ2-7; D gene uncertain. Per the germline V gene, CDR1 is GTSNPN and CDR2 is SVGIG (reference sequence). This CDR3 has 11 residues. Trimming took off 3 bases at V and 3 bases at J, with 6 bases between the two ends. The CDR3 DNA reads TGTGCCTGGAGCCTAAGCTACGAGCAGTACTTC. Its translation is CAWSLSYEQYF.

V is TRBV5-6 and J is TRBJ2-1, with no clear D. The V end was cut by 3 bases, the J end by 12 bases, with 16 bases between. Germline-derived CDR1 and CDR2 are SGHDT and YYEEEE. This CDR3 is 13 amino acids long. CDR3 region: CASSSESGTRQFF. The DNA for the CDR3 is TGTGCCAGCAGCTCGGAGTCCGGAACGAGGCAGTTCTTC.

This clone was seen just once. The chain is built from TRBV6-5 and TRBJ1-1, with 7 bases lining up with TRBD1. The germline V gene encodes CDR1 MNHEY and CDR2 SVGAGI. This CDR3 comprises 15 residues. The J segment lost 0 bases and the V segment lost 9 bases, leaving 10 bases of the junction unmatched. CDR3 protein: CASTPGQNMNTEAFF. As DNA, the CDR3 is TGTGCCAGTACACCGGGACAGAACATGAACACTGAAGCTTTCTTT.

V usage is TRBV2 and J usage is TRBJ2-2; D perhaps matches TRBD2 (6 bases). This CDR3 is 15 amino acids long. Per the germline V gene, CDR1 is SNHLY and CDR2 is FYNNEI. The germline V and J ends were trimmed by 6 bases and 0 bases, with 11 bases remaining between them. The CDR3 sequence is CASRSGTSNTGELFF. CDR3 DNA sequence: TGTGCCAGCAGGTCCGGGACTTCGAACACCGGGGAGCTGTTTTTT.